One sample yielded the 8 T cell receptor beta chains listed below, sequenced in a study of blood T cell repertoires in COVID-19. TCRdb's copy holds only in-frame clones and misses some; the assay was immunoSEQ multiplex PCR. Found here are some 530,000 clones, around nine tenths of them singletons; the top ten hold approximately 8%. Input material: PBMCs or T cells enriched from blood (not recorded which). Receptors were obtained from a woman aged 60-75 years who had recovered from COVID-19.

This clone has just one count. The rearrangement joins TRBV10-3 to TRBJ1-1; D is unresolved. V was trimmed by 6 bases and J by 1 base, leaving 15 bases between them. The CDR3 is made up of 15 amino acids. Germline CDR1 reads ENHRY; CDR2 reads SYGVKD. The CDR3 reads CAIRSQLTPNTEAFF. CDR3 nucleotide sequence: TGTGCCATCAGAAGCCAACTCACCCCGAACACTGAAGCTTTCTTT.

The V gene is TRBV5-1, the J gene TRBJ2-3; TRBD1 matches at 7 bases. Losses at the gene ends were 0 bases for V and 2 bases for J; bases not matched to a gene: 12. The CDR3 extends over 18 amino acids. The germline gives CDR1 SGHRS, CDR2 YFSETQ. CDR3 bases: TGCGCCAGCAGCTTGGGGCCAGGGGGACCCCCGGACACAGATACGCAGTATTTT. Amino acids: CASSLGPGGPPDTDTQYF.

J is TRBJ2-7 and V is TRBV27; D is perhaps TRBD2 (5 bases). This CDR3 spans 15 amino acids. The germline V gene has CDR1 MNHEY and CDR2 SMNVEV (reference sequence). Trimming took off 5 bases at V and 0 bases at J, with 14 bases between the two ends. The CDR3 bases are TGTGCCAGCAGTATCCAGCCAGGAGGCTCCTACGAGCAGTACTTC. Its translation: CASSIQPGGSYEQYF.

This clone was counted a single time. V usage is TRBV2 and J usage is TRBJ1-5; D unresolved. CDR1 SNHLY and CDR2 FYNNEI come from the germline V gene. This CDR3 region has 13 residues. The V end was cut by 4 bases, the J end by 3 bases, with 7 bases between. Here the CDR3 DNA reads TGTGCCAGCAGTGGACACCCCAATCAGCCCCAGCATTTT. Translating it yields CASSGHPNQPQHF. The variable domain in full, with the rest retrieved from reference TRBV2 and TRBJ1-5, is EPEVTQTPSHQVTQMGQEVILRCVPISNHLYFYWYRQILGQKVEFLVSFYNNEISEKSEIFDDQFSVERPDGSNFTLKIRSTKLEDSAMYFCASSGHPNQPQHFGDGTRLSIL.

The rearrangement joins TRBV29-1 to TRBJ1-2; maybe TRBD1 (6 bases). CDR3 length equals 15 residues. Germline CDR1 reads SQVTM; CDR2 reads ANQGSEA. V lost 3 bases, J lost 4 bases, and 18 bases lay in between. CDR3 coding DNA: TGCAGCGTTGATCGACGGACAGTCACGTCCTATGGCTACACCTTC. Its protein is CSVDRRTVTSYGYTF.

The J gene is TRBJ1-5, the V gene TRBV28, with D hard to call. The germline gives CDR1 MDHEN, CDR2 SYDVKM. The CDR3 length is 13 residues. The V gene lost 10 bases and the J gene lost 0 bases, with 10 bases spanning the gap. The CDR3 coding sequence is TGTGCCATAGGACGGGATAGCAATCAGCCCCAGCATTTT. Translated: CAIGRDSNQPQHF. The whole variable domain, filled in from reference TRBV28 and TRBJ1-5, reads DVKVTQSSRYLVKRTGEKVFLECVQDMDHENMFWYRQDPGLGLRLIYFSYDVKMKEKGDIPEGYSVSREKKERFSLILESASTNQTSMYLCAIGRDSNQPQHFGDGTRLSIL.

The chain recombines TRBV7-2 with TRBJ2-3; 13 nucleotides line up with TRBD2. Trimming took 4 bases from V and 6 from J; bases not matched to a gene: 10. The CDR3 consists of 17 residues. Germline V gene sequence: CDR1 SGHTA, CDR2 FQGNSA. CDR3 coding DNA: TGTGCCAGCAGCTATTCACTAGCGGGGGGGCCAAGGGATACGCAGTATTTT. It encodes CASSYSLAGGPRDTQYF. The full variable domain, with the rest looked up from reference TRBV7-2 and TRBJ2-3, is GAGVSQSPSNKVTEKGKDVELRCDPISGHTALYWYRQSLGQGLEFLIYFQGNSAPDKSGLPSDRFSAERTGGSVSTLTIQRTQQEDSAVYLCASSYSLAGGPRDTQYFGPGTRLTVL.

The V call is TRBV6-5, the J call TRBJ1-2; perhaps TRBD1 as D (5 bases). V was shortened by 0 bases and J by 7 bases, with 15 bases between the two germline ends. The CDR3 extends over 15 amino acids. CDR1 is MNHEY and CDR2 is SVGAGI in the germline V gene. CDR3 sequence: CASSYSRLGEVGYTF. DNA for the CDR3: TGTGCCAGCAGTTACTCTAGGTTGGGGGAGGTTGGCTACACCTTC.